This T cell receptor (beta chain) was identified during a study of early T cells in non-severe SARS-CoV-2 infection. Study overall: Sequencing targeted bulk RNA from unsorted whole blood, leaving chains unpaired. Whole-study results and caveats: Matching with VDJdb favored anti-spike CD8 responses (missing private and CD4 specificities).

Trimming removed 7 bases at V and 0 bases at J, with 9 bases between. The CDR3 length is 13 residues. Germline lookup yields CDR1 SNHLY and CDR2 FYNNEI. This clonotype was counted only a few times. Its specificity is unknown. Each cDNA molecule carried a unique molecular identifier. TCRdb fed the 5' RACE reads into MiXCR, producing one record per CDR3 protein. This sample has 50,000 to 75,000 distinct CDR3 sequences, with less than 9.5% found just once. The receptor's source is an adult who was a healthcare worker with PCR-confirmed SARS-CoV-2 infection or an uninfected control (not recorded which). The material sequenced was whole blood, taken at baseline. The rearrangement uses TRBV2 and TRBJ2-5; D gene ambiguous. The CDR3 spells CASMVTYQETQYF. CDR3 coding DNA: TGTGCCAGCATGGTCACTTACCAAGAGACCCAGTACTTC.